This T cell receptor (beta chain) was identified in a study of blood T cell repertoires in COVID-19. Turning to the study itself: COVID-19 samples from acute and convalescent phases originated in the United States, Italy and Spain. PBMCs, B-cell-depleted T cells, or T cells were the source of the cDNA or gDNA that made up the material.

This CDR3 has 17 amino acids. The ends lost 0 bases at V and 2 bases at J; junction bases unmatched: 6. The germline CDR1 and CDR2 sequences are LGHNA and YNFKEQ. This clone showed up just once. Per the authors' pipeline: Counts of nucleated cells, estimated from reference gene primer amplification, were obtained. Assay used: immunoSEQ multiplex PCR; TCRdb lists only in-frame clones, some missing. The V and J calls and the clone size are those of that table, but D and trimming were determined from the DNA. Here the sample spans about 160,000 clones, 80% to 90% being singletons. The sequence was collected from a woman in her fifties or sixties who had recovered from COVID-19. The sequenced sample consisted of peripheral blood. This chain uses TRBV4-2 with TRBJ2-3; 9 nucleotides align to TRBD1. This CDR3 is CASSQDSGQGNTDTQYF. The CDR3 DNA reads as TGTGCCAGCAGCCAAGATAGCGGACAGGGGAACACAGATACGCAGTATTTT.